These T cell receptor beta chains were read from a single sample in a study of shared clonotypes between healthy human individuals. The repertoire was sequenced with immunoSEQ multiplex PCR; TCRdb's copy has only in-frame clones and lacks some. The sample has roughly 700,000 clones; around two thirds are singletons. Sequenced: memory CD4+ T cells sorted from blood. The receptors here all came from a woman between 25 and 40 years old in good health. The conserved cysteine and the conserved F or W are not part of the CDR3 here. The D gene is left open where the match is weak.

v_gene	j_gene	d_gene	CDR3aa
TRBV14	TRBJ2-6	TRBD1	ASSQGVRTGVSGANVLT
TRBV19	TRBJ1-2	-	ASRVSGGANYGYT
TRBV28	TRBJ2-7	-	ASMGQHYEQY
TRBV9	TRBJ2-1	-	ASSVDLSARNEQF
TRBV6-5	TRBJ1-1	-	EFGPTNTEAF
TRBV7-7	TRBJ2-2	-	ASSFSSSAGELF
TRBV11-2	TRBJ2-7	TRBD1	ASSLGRDRGYEQY
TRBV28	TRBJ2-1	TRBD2	ASSSLAGYNEQF
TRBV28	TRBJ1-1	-	ASSLMVAGSGAF
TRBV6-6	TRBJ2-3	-	ASSSRVLTDTQY